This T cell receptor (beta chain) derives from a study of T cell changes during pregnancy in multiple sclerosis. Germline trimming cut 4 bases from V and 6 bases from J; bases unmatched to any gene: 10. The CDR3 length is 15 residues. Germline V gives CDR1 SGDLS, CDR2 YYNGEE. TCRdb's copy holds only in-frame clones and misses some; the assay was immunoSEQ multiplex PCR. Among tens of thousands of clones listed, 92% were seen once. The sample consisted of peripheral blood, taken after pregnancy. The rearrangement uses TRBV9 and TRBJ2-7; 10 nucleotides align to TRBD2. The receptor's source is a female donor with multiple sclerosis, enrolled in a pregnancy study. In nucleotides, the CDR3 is TGTGCCAGCAGCTCCGGAGCGGGGGGGCCGGCCGAGCAGTACTTC. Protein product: CASSSGAGGPAEQYF.